The 14 T cell receptor beta chains below were found in one sample sequenced in a study of blood T cell repertoires in COVID-19. The table came from immunoSEQ multiplex PCR; TCRdb's copy has only in-frame clones and leaves some out. The sample has around 390,000 clones; approximately 87% are singletons. Sequenced sample: PBMCs or T cells enriched from blood (not recorded which). The receptors were gathered from a woman in her forties or fifties who had recovered from COVID-19.

The V gene is TRBV27, the J gene TRBJ1-1, with TRBD1 as a possible D gene (5 bases). The CDR3 covers 14 residues. V was cut by 3 bases and J by 0 bases, with 8 bases left in between. Germline CDR1 reads MNHEY; CDR2 reads SMNVEV (reference sequence). This CDR3 reads CASSLGGVNTEAFF. The CDR3 DNA reads as TGTGCCAGCAGTTTGGGGGGTGTGAACACTGAAGCTTTCTTT.

The sample holds one count of this clone. This sequence joins TRBV9 and TRBJ2-3, with TRBD1 matching 8 bases. The CDR3 has 17 amino acids. Germline lookup yields CDR1 SGDLS and CDR2 YYNGEE. Germline trimming cut 3 bases from V and 3 bases from J; bases unmatched to any gene: 12. The CDR3 sequence: CASSGHDRDRRTDTQYF. CDR3 sequence (DNA): TGTGCCAGCAGCGGGCACGACCGGGACAGGAGGACAGATACGCAGTATTTT.

This chain connects TRBV7-9 to TRBJ2-1, with 11 bases lining up with TRBD2. Germline V CDR1 and CDR2: SEHNR, FQNEAQ (reference sequence). V gave up 4 bases and J gave up 7 bases; unmatched junction bases: 6. This CDR3 spans 15 amino acids. For the CDR3, the DNA is TGTGCCAGCAGCTCGTTAGCGGGGGGGCGGAATGAGCAGTTCTTC. It yields the protein CASSSLAGGRNEQFF.

This clone was detected once. The chain combines TRBV7-9 with TRBJ1-6; D is undetermined. Germline V lookup: CDR1 SEHNR, CDR2 FQNEAQ (reference sequence). This CDR3 is 12 amino acids long. V was pared by 1 base and J by 12 bases, with 7 bases between. The CDR3 DNA reads as TGTGCCAGCAGCTTAGATGGAGAACCCCTCCACTTT. Amino acid sequence: CASSLDGEPLHF.

CDR3 in amino acids: CASSKQGGDSPLHF. CDR3 DNA: TGTGCCAGCAGCAAACAGGGGGGAGATTCACCCCTCCACTTT. This sequence joins TRBV7-8 and TRBJ1-6, with TRBD1 matching over 8 bases. With 5 bases clipped from V and 8 bases from J, the junction kept 5 bases outside the gene matches. CDR3 length equals 14 residues. Germline assignment: CDR1 SGHVS and CDR2 FQNEAQ.

V usage is TRBV27 and J usage is TRBJ1-2; D remains unclear. The CDR3 loop spans 13 amino acids. Per germline, CDR1 MNHEY and CDR2 SMNVEV (reference sequence). Trimming cost V 2 bases and J 6 bases, with 10 bases left between them. The CDR3 protein is CASSLKGADGYTF. The CDR3 DNA follows: TGTGCCAGCAGTTTAAAGGGAGCGGATGGCTACACCTTC.

V usage is TRBV3-1 (or the pseudogene TRBV3-2) and J usage is TRBJ2-5; the D gene is possibly TRBD2 (5 bases). Germline V gene sequence: CDR1 LGHDT, CDR2 YNNKEL (reference sequence). The germline V and J ends were trimmed by 1 base and 3 bases, with 12 bases remaining between them. The CDR3 runs 15 residues. The CDR3 sequence is CASSQVRLPEETQYF. CDR3 sequence (DNA): TGTGCCAGCAGCCAAGTACGACTACCTGAAGAGACCCAGTACTTC.

The rearrangement joins TRBV9 to TRBJ2-5; TRBD2 aligns across 8 bases. The CDR3 spans 15 residues. The J segment lost 2 bases and the V segment lost 0 bases, leaving 3 bases of the junction unmatched. Germline values: CDR1 SGDLS, CDR2 YYNGEE. For the CDR3, the DNA is TGTGCCAGCAGCGTAGCGGGGGGGCGGCAAGAGACCCAGTACTTC. This translates into CASSVAGGRQETQYF. The complete variable domain, with remaining parts taken from reference TRBV9 and TRBJ2-5, reads DSGVTQTPKHLITATGQRVTLRCSPRSGDLSVYWYQQSLDQGLQFLIQYYNGEERAKGNILERFSAQQFPDLHSELNLSSLELGDSALYFCASSVAGGRQETQYFGPGTRLLVL.

This chain links TRBV2 with TRBJ1-3; D is uncertain. The CDR3 is 14 amino acids. Germline CDR1 is SNHLY and CDR2 is FYNNEI. V dropped 7 bases and J dropped 0 bases, with 10 bases sitting between them. The CDR3 coding sequence is TGTGCCAGCACTTTAGGGAGCTCTGGAAACACCATATATTTT. Amino acid sequence: CASTLGSSGNTIYF.

This chain connects TRBV2 to TRBJ1-2, with 7 bases fitting TRBD1. CDR3 length: 15 amino acids. The germline V gene encodes CDR1 SNHLY and CDR2 FYNNEI. J lost 3 bases, V lost 4 bases, and 8 bases had no gene match. The CDR3 spells CASSVGWGTDYGYTF. Written as DNA, the CDR3 is TGTGCCAGCAGTGTCGGTTGGGGGACAGACTATGGCTACACCTTC.

The chain carries TRBV7-9 and TRBJ2-1, with D possibly matching TRBD2 (6 bases). CDR3 length equals 15 residues. The germline CDR1 and CDR2 sequences are SEHNR and FQNEAQ (reference sequence). Trimming removed 4 bases at V and 6 bases at J, with 16 bases between. CDR3 loop: CASSWGGARGNEQFF. DNA of the CDR3: TGTGCCAGCAGCTGGGGCGGGGCCCGGGGCAATGAGCAGTTCTTC.

CDR3 sequence: CASSLAPVQEGHNSPLHF. DNA for the CDR3: TGCGCCAGCAGCTTGGCCCCCGTTCAGGAGGGACATAATTCACCCCTCCACTTT. The rearrangement links TRBV5-1 to TRBJ1-6, with a weak D call TRBD1 (5 bases). Looked up from germline, CDR1 is SGHRS and CDR2 is YFSETQ. The CDR3 contains 18 residues. The V gene lost 0 bases and the J gene lost 5 bases, with 18 bases spanning the gap.

The chain joins TRBV28 to TRBJ1-6, with D maybe TRBD1 (6 bases). The CDR3 contains 15 residues. The germline CDR1 and CDR2 sequences are MDHEN and SYDVKM. V shed 2 bases and J shed 9 bases, with 14 bases lying between them. CDR3 sequence (DNA): TGTGCCAGCAGTTTACCGGACAGAGAGGGTTCACCCCTCCACTTT. Translated, it gives CASSLPDREGSPLHF.

V usage is TRBV5-1 and J usage is TRBJ2-1; 11 bases agree with TRBD2. Germline CDR1 reads SGHRS; CDR2 reads YFSETQ. This CDR3 contains 16 residues. J lost 9 bases, V lost 4 bases, and 12 bases had no gene match. The CDR3 is CASSLELAGASSEQFF. In nucleotides, the CDR3 is TGCGCCAGCAGCCTTGAACTAGCGGGGGCCTCTAGTGAGCAGTTCTTC.